This T cell receptor (beta chain) was retrieved from a study of lymphopenia after photon versus proton radiotherapy. TCRdb keeps only in-frame clones here, not all; method: immunoSEQ multiplex PCR. This table holds roughly 41,000 clones, approximately 87% found once. With 5 bases removed from V and 2 bases from J, the gap between germline ends came to 19 bases. Germline V lookup: CDR1 MDHEN, CDR2 SYDVKM. CDR3 size: 16 residues. The clonotype originates from a man between 45 and 60 years old with gastric cancer. The chain links TRBV28 to TRBJ2-7; D may be TRBD1 (5 bases). The sample in question was peripheral blood, obtained from a patient treated with photon-based radiotherapy. This CDR3 reads CASSPRSILGAYEQYF. The CDR3 DNA follows: TGTGCCAGCAGTCCCCGCTCCATTTTAGGGGCCTACGAGCAGTACTTC.